This T cell receptor beta chain was sequenced for a study of blood T cell repertoires in COVID-19. Recruitment covered some 25 US areas and drew participants whose ages spanned about 18 to 100 years. Assay used: immunoSEQ multiplex PCR; TCRdb lists only in-frame clones, some missing. Of under 450,000 clones in the sample, 80% to 95% were seen once. This clonotype was sampled from a woman aged 40 to 55 who had been exposed to COVID-19. Sequenced sample: PBMCs or T cells enriched from blood (not recorded which).

The DNA of the CDR3 is TGTGCCAGCAGCTTGAAAGGACAGAACAATCAGCCCCAGCATTTT. Translating it yields CASSLKGQNNQPQHF. This sequence joins TRBV7-8 and TRBJ1-5; D is possibly TRBD1 (6 bases). Looked up from germline, CDR1 is SGHVS and CDR2 is FQNEAQ. Trimming shortened V by 3 bases and J by 3 bases, and 12 bases separated the two germline ends. CDR3 length: 15 residues.